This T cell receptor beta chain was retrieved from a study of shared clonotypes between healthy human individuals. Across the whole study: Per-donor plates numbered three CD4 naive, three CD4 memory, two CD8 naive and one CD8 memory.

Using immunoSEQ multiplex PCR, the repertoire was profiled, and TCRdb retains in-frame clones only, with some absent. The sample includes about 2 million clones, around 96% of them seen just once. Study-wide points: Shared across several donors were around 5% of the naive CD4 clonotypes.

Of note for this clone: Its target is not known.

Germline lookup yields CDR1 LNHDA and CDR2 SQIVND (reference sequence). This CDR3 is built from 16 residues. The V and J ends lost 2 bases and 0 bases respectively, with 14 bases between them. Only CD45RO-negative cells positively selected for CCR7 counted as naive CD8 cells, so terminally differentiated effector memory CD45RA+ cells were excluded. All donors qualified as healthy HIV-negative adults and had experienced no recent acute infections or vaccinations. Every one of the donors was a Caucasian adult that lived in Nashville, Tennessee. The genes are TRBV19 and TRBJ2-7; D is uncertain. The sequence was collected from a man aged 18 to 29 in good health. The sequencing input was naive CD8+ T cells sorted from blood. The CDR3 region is CASSIKISPSSYEQYF. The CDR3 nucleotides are TGTGCCAGTAGTATAAAGATCAGTCCCTCCTCCTACGAGCAGTACTTC.